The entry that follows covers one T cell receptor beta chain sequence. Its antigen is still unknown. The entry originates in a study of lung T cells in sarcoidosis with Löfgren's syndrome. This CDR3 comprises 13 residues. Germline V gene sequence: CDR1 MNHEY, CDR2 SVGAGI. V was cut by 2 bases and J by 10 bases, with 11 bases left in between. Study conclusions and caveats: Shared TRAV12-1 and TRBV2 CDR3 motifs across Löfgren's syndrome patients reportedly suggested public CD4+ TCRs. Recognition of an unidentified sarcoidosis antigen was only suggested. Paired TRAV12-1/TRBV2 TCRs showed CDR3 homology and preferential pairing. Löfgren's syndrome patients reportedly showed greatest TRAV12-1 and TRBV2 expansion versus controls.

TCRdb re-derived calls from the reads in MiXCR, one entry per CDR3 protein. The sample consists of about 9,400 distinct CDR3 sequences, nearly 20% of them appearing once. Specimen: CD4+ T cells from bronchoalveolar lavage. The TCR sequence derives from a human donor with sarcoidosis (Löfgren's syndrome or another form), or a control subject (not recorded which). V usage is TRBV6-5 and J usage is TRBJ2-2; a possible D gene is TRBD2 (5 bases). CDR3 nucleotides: TGTGCCAGCAGTTACGCTGAGGGAAAGGAGCTGTTTTTT. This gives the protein CASSYAEGKELFF.